These T cell receptor beta chains were read from a single sample in a study of blood T cells in healthy people across ages. MiXCR, applied by TCRdb to the 5' RACE reads, yields one record per CDR3 protein. The repertoire has roughly 1,000,000 distinct CDR3 sequences, about 23% of them found once; the top ten carry about 0.8%. Separately, the same data were catalogued under a study of T cells of mothers and their children.

Sequencing was carried out using blood. The receptors were gathered from a girl between 2 and 10 years old in good health. The CDR3 runs from the conserved cysteine through the conserved F or W. A D gene is named only where the DNA matches it firmly. Expanded clones are given a class, and other clones once, few, many or no size at all.

abundance | j_gene | v_gene | d_gene | CDR3nt | CDR3aa
. | TRBJ2-5 | TRBV27 | . | TGTGCCAGCAGTGGAGTCGGTAAAGAGACCCAGTACTTC | CASSGVGKETQYF
few | TRBJ2-7 | TRBV29-1 | . | TGCAGCGTTACTCCGCGGCAGGAACAGATCTCCTACGAGCAGTACTTC | CSVTPRQEQISYEQYF
. | TRBJ2-7 | TRBV4-3 | . | TGCGCCAGCAGCCAAACCGGCTATACCTACGAGCAGTACTTC | CASSQTGYTYEQYF
few | TRBJ2-2 | TRBV6-1 | TRBD2 | TGTGCCAGCAGTGCATTCTTGACTAGCGGGATCTCTGGGGAGCTGTTTTTT | CASSAFLTSGISGELFF
. | TRBJ1-1 | TRBV29-1 | . | TGCAGCGTTGAATATGGGGCCCAGGCTTTCTTT | CSVEYGAQAFF
. | TRBJ2-1 | TRBV7-8 | TRBD2 | TGTGCCAGCAGCTTATTAGCTAGCGGCCACTATGAGCAGTTCTTC | CASSLLASGHYEQFF
. | TRBJ2-1 | TRBV4-2 | TRBD2 | TGTGCCAGCAGCTCAAGCGGGGCCCCCGGCAATGAGCAGTTCTTC | CASSSSGAPGNEQFF
. | TRBJ2-5 | TRBV5-4 | . | TGTGCCAGCAGCTGGCGGGGCGGACAAGAGACCCAGTACTTC | CASSWRGGQETQYF
few | TRBJ1-6 | TRBV11-2 | . | TGTGCCAGCAGCCCGAGGTATGGGTCACCCCTCCACTTT | CASSPRYGSPLHF
. | TRBJ1-1 | TRBV7-9 | . | TGTGCCAGTACTGAGGGGGGCACTGAAGCTTTCTTT | CASTEGGTEAFF
. | TRBJ2-2 | TRBV28 | TRBD1 | TGTGCCAGCAGCTCTACCGGACGACAGGGTGTTTTTTCCGGGGAGCTGTTTTTT | CASSSTGRQGVFSGELFF
. | TRBJ1-2 | TRBV4-1 | . | TGCGCCAGCAGCCAAGCTAGGGGAATAGATGGCTACACCTTC | CASSQARGIDGYTF
. | TRBJ2-2 | TRBV9 | . | TGTGCCAGCAGCGTAGACGGGAGAGGGGCCGGGGAGCTGTTTTTT | CASSVDGRGAGELFF
. | TRBJ2-2 | TRBV3-1 | . | TGTGCCAGCAGCCAAGATCCCGTACAGGGGAACACCGGGGAGCTGTTTTTT | CASSQDPVQGNTGELFF
. | TRBJ2-1 | TRBV12-3/TRBV12-4 | . | TGTGCCAGCAGTGACCAGGGGTTGGGAACTAGCGATGAAGAGCAGTTCTTC | CASSDQGLGTSDEEQFF
. | TRBJ1-2 | TRBV7-2 | . | TGTGCCAGCAGCATAGGGGTCGACAGCGCTAACTATGGCTACACCTTC | CASSIGVDSANYGYTF
. | TRBJ2-1 | TRBV20-1 | . | TGCAGTGCAGTCTGGGCTAGCCCCTACAATGAGCAGTTCTTC | CSAVWASPYNEQFF
few | TRBJ2-3 | TRBV7-2 | . | TGTGCCAGCAGCCGGGTACCTCTTCCAACCACAGATACGCAGTATTTT | CASSRVPLPTTDTQYF
few | TRBJ1-4 | TRBV3-1 | . | TGTGCCAGCAGCCAAGCCTTGGTTAATGAAAAACTGTTTTTT | CASSQALVNEKLFF
. | TRBJ2-5 | TRBV29-1 | . | TGCAGCGTTTCGAGTTTGGGGGCGGGGGAGACCCAGTACTTC | CSVSSLGAGETQYF
. | TRBJ2-3 | TRBV6-4 | . | TGTGCCAGCAGTTACAGGTTCACAGATACGCAGTATTTT | CASSYRFTDTQYF
once | TRBJ2-3 | TRBV5-1 | . | TGCGCCAGCAGCTTGGCGCGCGAAACGATTACCTCAGATACGCAGTATTTT | CASSLARETITSDTQYF
. | TRBJ2-3 | TRBV12-3/TRBV12-4 | . | TGTGCCAGCACTCTGGACACCACAGATACGCAGTATTTT | CASTLDTTDTQYF
few | TRBJ2-3 | TRBV3-1 | TRBD2 | TGTGCCAGCAGCCAAGAACGGACTAGCCCTACAGATACGCAGTATTTT | CASSQERTSPTDTQYF
few | TRBJ2-3 | TRBV18 | . | TGTGCCAGCTCACCACTCCCGGAAGATACGCAGTATTTT | CASSPLPEDTQYF
. | TRBJ1-2 | TRBV29-1 | TRBD1 | TGCAGCGCAACAGGGGGCGATTTCTATGGCTACACCTTC | CSATGGDFYGYTF
. | TRBJ2-1 | TRBV7-2 | . | TGTGCCAGCAGCTCCACAGGGAAAAATGAGCAGTTCTTC | CASSSTGKNEQFF
few | TRBJ1-1 | TRBV11-2 | . | TGTGCCAGCAGCTTAGTCCCTCTCCGGGACTCCTCCGGACTCACTGAAGCTTTCTTT | CASSLVPLRDSSGLTEAFF
. | TRBJ2-7 | TRBV20-1 | . | TGCAGTGCTAGAGCAGTCCCGGACAACGGGGTCTACGAGCAGTACTTC | CSARAVPDNGVYEQYF
few | TRBJ1-1 | TRBV5-1 | TRBD1 | TGCGCCAGCAGCTTGGGTCCAGGGGGCACTGAAGCTTTCTTT | CASSLGPGGTEAFF
few | TRBJ2-3 | TRBV15 | TRBD1 | TGTGCCACCAGCTTAGGGACAGGGGAAACAGATACGCAGTATTTT | CATSLGTGETDTQYF
. | TRBJ2-1 | TRBV3-1 | . | TGTGCCACCACTACCGGGACTCTACAGTTCTTC | CATTTGTLQFF